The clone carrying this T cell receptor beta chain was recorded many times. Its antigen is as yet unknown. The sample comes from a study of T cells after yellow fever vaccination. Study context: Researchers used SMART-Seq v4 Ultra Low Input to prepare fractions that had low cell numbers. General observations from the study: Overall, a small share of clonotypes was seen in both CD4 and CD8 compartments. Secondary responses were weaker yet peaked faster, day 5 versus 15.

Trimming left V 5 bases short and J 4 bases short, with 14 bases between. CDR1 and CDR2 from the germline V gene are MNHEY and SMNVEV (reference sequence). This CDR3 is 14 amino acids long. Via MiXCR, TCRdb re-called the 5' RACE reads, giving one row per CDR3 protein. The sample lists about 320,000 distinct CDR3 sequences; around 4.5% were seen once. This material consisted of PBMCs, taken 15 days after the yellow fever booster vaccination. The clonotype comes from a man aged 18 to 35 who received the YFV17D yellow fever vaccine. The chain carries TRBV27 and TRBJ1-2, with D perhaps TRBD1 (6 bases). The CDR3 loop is CASSPQGSGYGYTF. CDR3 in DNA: TGTGCCAGCAGTCCACAGGGCTCGGGCTATGGCTACACCTTC.